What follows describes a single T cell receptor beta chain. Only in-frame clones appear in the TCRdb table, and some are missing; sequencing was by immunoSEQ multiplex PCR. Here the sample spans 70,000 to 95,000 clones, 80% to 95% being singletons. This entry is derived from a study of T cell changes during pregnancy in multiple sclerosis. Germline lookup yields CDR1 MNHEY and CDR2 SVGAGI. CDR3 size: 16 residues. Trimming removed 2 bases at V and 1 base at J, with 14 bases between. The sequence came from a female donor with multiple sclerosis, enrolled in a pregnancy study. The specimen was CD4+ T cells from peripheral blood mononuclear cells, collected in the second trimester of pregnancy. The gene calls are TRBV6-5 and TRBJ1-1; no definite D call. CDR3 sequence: CASSYLRDIGNTEAFF. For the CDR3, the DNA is TGTGCCAGCAGTTACCTTCGAGACATAGGGAACACTGAAGCTTTCTTT.